The following is a T cell receptor beta chain sequence with its context. There is no known antigen for this receptor. It has no much larger one-base neighbor in the sample; base qualities were not kept. The sample comes from a study of regulatory T cells in long-lasting Graves disease (dated by TCRdb to 2020 to 2022). In the study overall: Patients with newly diagnosed Graves' disease had been on antithyroid drugs for under 3 months. The study was registered as a clinical trial and conducted in China. A total of around 35 samples were covered by TCR sequencing, comprising approximately 13 persistent and about 20 newly diagnosed Graves' disease patients. Persistent Graves' disease patients were compared with newly diagnosed Graves' disease patients by peripheral blood TCR sequencing and RNA sequencing.

The time point label of this sample denotes: newly diagnosed GD, antithyroid drugs for less than 3 months. For both TCR sequencing and RNA sequencing, RNA was extracted from PBMCs in TRIzol. The diagnosis of Graves' disease was made according to American Thyroid Association guidelines. Recruitment of patients was carried out at an endocrinology department in Xi'an, China. From each patient, 7.5 to 10 milliliters of peripheral blood was collected into an EDTA anticoagulant tube. Ficoll Paque Plus density gradient separation was used to isolate PBMCs, and no further T cell sorting was done. An Agilent 2100 Bioanalyzer and agarose gel were used to check RNA quality, and a NanoDrop 2000 was used to measure RNA concentration. The CDR1 and CDR2 encoded by the germline V gene are KGHSH and LQKENI. For this chain, trimming is 5 bases at the V end and 6 bases at the J end, and the number of junction bases without a gene match is 6. The CDR3, cysteine through phenylalanine, is 13 amino acids long. Only the CDR3 region is kept as DNA, spanning 39 bases read in frame from base 1.

Libraries came from multiplex PCR. Instrument used: Illumina HiSeq 4000. CDR3 regions were amplified by Arm-PCR with iRepertoire HTBI primers to construct TCR beta libraries. Before sequencing, the PCR products went through gel purification. In the authors' own workflow: Gene usage analysis of CDR3 amino acid clonotypes relied on the approximately 60 TRBV and around 14 TRBJ segments identified across samples. Filtered high-quality paired reads were merged into contigs using COPE and FqMerger. Contigs were aligned with BLAST to IMGT TRBV, TRBD and TRBJ reference genes, and CDR3 was defined per IMGT. Any clonotype with a frequency above 0.1% was classified as a highly expanded clone. Repertoire diversity was measured by Shannon entropy, and V-J evenness by the Gini coefficient. Public clonotypes were defined as clonotypes shared by more than one individual. TCRdb trimmed the raw reads at Q25, called clones with MiXCR and kept productive beta chains. Rows with a matching CDR3 protein are joined into one entry that keeps the most common DNA and genes. TCRdb, not the authors, supplied the V and J calls. The sample table lists approximately 350,000 distinct CDR3 sequences, roughly 17% of them with a count of one. The ten top clones hold 30% of the sample.

Here is what the overall study found, with its caveats: A larger number of public clonotypes was shared among persistent patients (more than 2,500) than among newly diagnosed patients (around 890). Only peripheral blood was studied, because thyroid tissue, the primary lesion, was inaccessible. As a limitation, the authors acknowledged that the small sample size may reduce accuracy. Persistent disease showed preferential use of TRBV28, TRBJ1-2 and TRBJ2-5, whereas newly diagnosed disease favored TRBV20-1 and TRBJ2-1. Compared with newly diagnosed patients, persistent Graves' disease patients had lower TCR Shannon entropy and fewer highly expanded clones, which suggests clonal expansion. Only the TCR beta chain was sequenced and analyzed.

These same records also appear under a second study, on T cells in Graves' hyperthyroidism and ophthalmopathy. That second publication adds: Graves' hyperthyroidism was defined as stable when no progression to ophthalmopathy occurred over 18 months of follow-up. Hyperthyroidism patients were newly diagnosed, with disease duration under 2 months, and aged 18 to 65 years. Any patient with an uncontrolled infection, another autoimmune disease, pregnancy or lactation was excluded. Diagnoses relied on clinical symptoms, serum thyroxine and TRAb, thyroid ultrasound and orbital computed tomography. The first round of RT-PCR for the TCR CDR3 was performed with the HTBI primer set and the Qiagen OneStep RT-PCR kit. Most expanded thyroid clonotypes (frequency above 0.001) were also detected in blood, suggesting blood repertoires may reflect thyroid immune responses. In cross-validation, a model built on a 13 V-J signature told ophthalmopathy apart from stable hyperthyroidism with 87.88% sensitivity and around 83% specificity, and in testing the same model reached 80%/75%. In validation, progression to ophthalmopathy was predicted by the model with 70.59% sensitivity and 72% to 85% specificity, a median of approximately 7.1 months before onset. To identify distinguishing TCR V-J signatures, a discovery cohort of about 100 patients was used, comprising 40 to 45 with Graves' ophthalmopathy and around 57 with stable Graves' hyperthyroidism. Prospective prediction of ophthalmopathy was tested in an independent validation cohort of 18 hyperthyroidism patients and 17 patients who later progressed to ophthalmopathy. The 100 or so discovery patients were randomly split 7:3 into training and test sets. In more than 5 Graves' hyperthyroidism patients, the study also compared T-cell repertoires from thyroid tissue with T-cell repertoires from blood. Following sampling, methimazole starting at 30 mg daily was given to hyperthyroidism patients, and high-dose intravenous methylprednisolone was given to ophthalmopathy patients. The libraries were constructed in a second round of multiplex PCR and then size-selected and purified. Libraries were sequenced paired-end with 100 bp reads on an Illumina HiSeq2000. SOAPnuke was used to process the raw data, removing reads that contained adapters or uncalled bases, had a mean Phred below 15, or lacked an exact match to the constant primer or identifier. COPE v1.2.5 was used to merge the high-quality paired reads, and each unique nucleotide sequence was defined as a clonotype. MiTCR v1.1 was used to align the clonotypes against IMGT TRBV, TRBD and TRBJ reference segments. The analysis was restricted to V-J combinations with a frequency above 0.0001, which together covered 99.2% of the repertoires. The TCS score was defined as the ratio of F50 (clonal expansion) to E x V (chaos), calculated using BLOSUM62-based TCRdist between CDR3 peptides within each V-J. Welch's t-statistics and random forest reduced fewer than 550 V-J features to some 14, which were used in a naive Bayes classifier (R e1071). No statistical method was used to fix the sample size in advance, and group allocation was not hidden from the investigators. According to the paper, TCR Vbeta CDR3 sequencing was carried out on some 140 peripheral blood samples, which came from under 50 ophthalmopathy, around 74 hyperthyroidism and roughly 17 progressor patients.

The sample here was peripheral blood mononuclear cells (PBMCs), taken at new diagnosis, from a patient treated with antithyroid drugs. The sequence was collected from a middle-aged man with Graves disease. Donor details come from another sample of the same person, matched by shared clones. The chain links TRBV18 with TRBJ2-7, with TRBD2 identical over 8 junction bases. The nucleotide sequence is given as TGTGCCAGCTCAGCCCGGGGGGGGGGCGAGCAGTACTTC. It is translated as CASSARGGGEQYF.